The 14 T cell receptor beta chains below were found in one sample sequenced in a study of cytotoxic CD8 clonotypes in ibrutinib-treated CLL. The data were produced by immunoSEQ multiplex PCR, yet TCRdb's version contains in-frame clones alone and is incomplete. The sample yields roughly 56,000 clones, roughly 71% seen once. The specimen comprised PBMCs, sampled after 12 months of ibrutinib treatment. The receptors stem from a human donor with chronic lymphocytic leukemia.

The chain recombines TRBV27 with TRBJ2-7, with D possibly called TRBD1 or TRBD2 (6 bases each). Germline V gene sequence: CDR1 MNHEY, CDR2 SMNVEV (reference sequence). Trimming removed 5 bases from V and 7 bases from J, with 15 bases in between. The CDR3 length is 13 residues. The CDR3 reads CASSPRGAWEQYF. DNA for the CDR3: TGTGCCAGCAGTCCAAGGGGGGCTTGGGAGCAGTACTTC.

The rearrangement links TRBV6-4 to TRBJ2-7; TRBD1 aligns across 9 bases. The CDR3 extends over 15 amino acids. CDR1 and CDR2 from the germline V gene are MRHNA and SNTAGT. The J segment lost 2 bases and the V segment lost 6 bases, leaving 8 bases of the junction unmatched. The CDR3 protein is CASSAPRQGAYEQYF. In DNA form, the CDR3 reads TGTGCCAGCAGCGCCCCCAGACAGGGGGCCTACGAGCAGTACTTC.

The V and J genes are TRBV6-5 and TRBJ1-3; D is unresolved. This CDR3 contains 15 residues. V lost 2 bases to trimming and J lost 0 bases, with 8 bases between them. The V gene's germline CDR1 is MNHEY and CDR2 SVGAGI. The CDR3: CASSYVGSSGNTIYF. In DNA form, the CDR3 reads TGTGCCAGCAGTTACGTGGGGAGCTCTGGAAACACCATATATTTT.

V is TRBV5-1 and J is TRBJ2-1; 10 bases map to TRBD1. Germline CDR1 and CDR2: SGHRS and YFSETQ. This CDR3 spans 15 amino acids. With V trimmed by 4 bases and J by 5 bases, 6 bases remained unmatched. Here the CDR3 DNA reads TGCGCCAGCAGCCTGACAGGGGGCGTCAACAATGAGCAGTTCTTC. This gives the protein CASSLTGGVNNEQFF.

This clone appeared once. The chain couples TRBV7-2 to TRBJ1-4, with 9 bases fitting TRBD1. Germline V lookup: CDR1 SGHTA, CDR2 FQGNSA. The CDR3 covers 14 residues. J lost 7 bases, V lost 5 bases, and 5 bases had no gene match. In DNA form, the CDR3 reads TGTGCCAGCAGCCGGGACAGGGCCGCTGAAAAACTGTTTTTT. This gives the protein CASSRDRAAEKLFF.

This clone was seen just once. This sequence joins TRBV5-6 and TRBJ2-1; D assignment may be TRBD1 or TRBD2 (5 bases each). The CDR3 covers 16 residues. Germline V gene sequence: CDR1 SGHDT, CDR2 YYEEEE. With 4 bases removed from V and 4 bases from J, the gap between germline ends came to 18 bases. The CDR3 sequence is CASSRTGTIRYNEQFF. Written as DNA, the CDR3 is TGTGCCAGCAGCCGAACGGGGACGATAAGGTACAATGAGCAGTTCTTC. Combining the CDR3 with reference TRBV5-6 and TRBJ2-1 gives the whole variable domain DAGVTQSPTHLIKTRGQQVTLRCSPKSGHDTVSWYQQALGQGPQFIFQYYEEEERQRGNFPDRFSGHQFPNYSSELNVNALLLGDSALYLCASSRTGTIRYNEQFFGPGTRLTVL.

The V gene is TRBV10-3, the J gene TRBJ2-7, with D unclear. Trimming took off 1 base at V and 5 bases at J, with 3 bases between the two ends. The germline CDR1 and CDR2 sequences are ENHRY and SYGVKD. CDR3 length: 11 residues. CDR3 amino acids: CAISEYNEQYF. CDR3 DNA: TGTGCCATCAGTGAGTACAACGAGCAGTACTTC.

The sample holds a few counts of this clone. This chain joins TRBV28 and TRBJ1-4, with TRBD1 as a possible D gene (6 bases). The CDR3 is 14 amino acids. Looked up from germline, CDR1 is MDHEN and CDR2 is SYDVKM. V was pared by 7 bases and J by 8 bases, with 17 bases between. CDR3 DNA: TGTGCCAGCACCAACGGGGGCGCCGGGGAAAAACTGTTTTTT. Amino acids: CASTNGGAGEKLFF.

This clone has only one observation. This rearrangement joins TRBV19 to TRBJ1-4, with a possible D match to TRBD1 (6 bases). In germline, CDR1 is LNHDA, CDR2 SQIVND (reference sequence). Trimming cost V 5 bases and J 4 bases, with 14 bases left between them. The CDR3 has 15 residues. The CDR3 coding sequence is TGTGCCAGTAGTCCGGCAGGGGTGGTTAATGAAAAACTGTTTTTT. It translates to CASSPAGVVNEKLFF.

This chain links TRBV14 with TRBJ2-5; D uncertain. This CDR3 is 15 amino acids long. With 0 bases removed from V and 9 bases from J, the gap between germline ends came to 17 bases. Germline V gene lookup returns CDR1 SGHDN and CDR2 FVKESK. This chain's CDR3 is CASSQDRTSELSQYF. In DNA form, the CDR3 reads TGTGCCAGCAGCCAAGATAGGACCTCGGAGTTGTCCCAGTACTTC.

V gene TRBV28 combines with J gene TRBJ2-7, with 9 bases that match TRBD1. Germline V gene sequence: CDR1 MDHEN, CDR2 SYDVKM. V gave up 4 bases and J gave up 6 bases; unmatched junction bases: 7. The CDR3 is 14 residues long. The CDR3 DNA reads TGTGCCAGCAGTTCACAGGGGGCGGGGGTCGAGCAGTACTTC. The encoded protein is CASSSQGAGVEQYF.

The chain carries TRBV30 and TRBJ1-5, with TRBD1 as a possible D gene (5 bases). The CDR3 loop spans 13 amino acids. V was cut by 0 bases and J by 6 bases, with 9 bases left in between. The germline V gene encodes CDR1 GTSNPN and CDR2 SVGIG (reference sequence). CDR3 loop: CAWSVDGGQPQHF. The CDR3 bases are TGTGCCTGGAGTGTAGATGGGGGTCAGCCCCAGCATTTT.

V and J are TRBV5-1 and TRBJ1-3; the D is unclear. The CDR3 runs to 13 residues. V was clipped by 5 bases and J by 0 bases, with 6 bases between them. Per germline, CDR1 SGHRS and CDR2 YFSETQ. As DNA, the CDR3 is TGCGCCAGCAGAGGGAGCTCTGGAAACACCATATATTTT. Translated, it gives CASRGSSGNTIYF.

The chain couples TRBV29-1 to TRBJ2-1; 14 bases line up with TRBD2. V lost 7 bases to trimming and J lost 6 bases; unmatched junction nucleotides: 5. Germline assignment: CDR1 SQVTM and CDR2 ANQGSEA. This CDR3 region has 14 residues. The CDR3 region is CSGTGLAGVNEQFF. CDR3 nucleotide sequence: TGCAGCGGTACGGGACTAGCGGGAGTCAATGAGCAGTTCTTC.